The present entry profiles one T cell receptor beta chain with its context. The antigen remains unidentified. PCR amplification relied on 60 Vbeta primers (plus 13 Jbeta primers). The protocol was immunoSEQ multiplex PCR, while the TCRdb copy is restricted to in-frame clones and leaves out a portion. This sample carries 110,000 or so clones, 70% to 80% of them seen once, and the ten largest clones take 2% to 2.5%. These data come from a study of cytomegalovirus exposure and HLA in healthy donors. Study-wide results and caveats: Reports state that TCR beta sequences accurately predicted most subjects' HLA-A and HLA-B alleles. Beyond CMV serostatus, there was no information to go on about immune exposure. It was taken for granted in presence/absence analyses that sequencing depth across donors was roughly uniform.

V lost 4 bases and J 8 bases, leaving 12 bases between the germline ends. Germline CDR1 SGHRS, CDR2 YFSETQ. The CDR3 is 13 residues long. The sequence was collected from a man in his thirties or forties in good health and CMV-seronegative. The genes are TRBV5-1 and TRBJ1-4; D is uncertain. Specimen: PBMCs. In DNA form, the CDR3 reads TGCGCCAGCAGCCCAACACCGGGGGAAAAACTGTTTTTT. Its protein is CASSPTPGEKLFF.